The sequence of this T cell receptor beta chain was determined in a study of Ad26.COV2.S vaccination and SARS-CoV-2 variants. Study overall: Into the muscle, Ad26.COV2.S was dosed once or twice, 56 days apart.

Trimming shortened V by 2 bases and J by 3 bases, and 4 bases separated the two germline ends. The CDR3 runs 12 residues. Concerning this clone itself: Its matching antigen is unknown.

The assay was immunoSEQ multiplex PCR, and TCRdb's table has in-frame clones only and misses some. Here the sample spans 300,000 to 400,000 clones, around nine tenths being singletons. Treatment of the sample: around 19 received Ad26.COV2.S at low or high dose, single or two shots; about 5 received placebo; per-sample allocation not given. The investigators took samples on day 63 after the first vaccine or placebo injection. Whole-study results and caveats: Recipients given vaccine exceeded placebo recipients in spike-specific TCR breadth.

The V and J genes are TRBV12-3 or TRBV12-4 and TRBJ2-5; D not resolved. Sequencing used peripheral blood, obtained in a trial of Ad26.COV2.S vaccine versus placebo. The TCR originated in a person between 18 and 59 years old who received the Ad26.COV2.S COVID-19 vaccine or a placebo. The CDR3 protein is CASSLLEETQYF. The CDR3 DNA follows: TGTGCCAGCAGTTTACTCGAAGAGACCCAGTACTTC.